This T cell receptor beta chain stems from a study of shared clonotypes between healthy human individuals. Template for every sorted-subset replicate PCR totaled around 200 ng DNA, 25,000 to 35,000 T cell genomes. Profiling relied on immunoSEQ multiplex PCR, and the TCRdb table lists in-frame clones only, not all of them. The table lists approximately 1,500,000 clones, 95% to 99% of them singletons. The CDR3 totals 16 residues. V shed 4 bases and J shed 7 bases, with 19 bases lying between them. CDR1 is MGHDK and CDR2 is SYGVNS in the germline V gene. Comments on this clone: Its antigen remains unidentified.

General study results and limits: Though the depth was large, rarefaction showed that sorted-subset sequencing was incomplete. Across subsets, estimated richness was generally greater for naive than for memory populations.

The sample comprised naive CD4+ T cells sorted from blood. The sample's subset: CD45RA+ positively selected. This chain links TRBV25-1 with TRBJ2-2, with D possibly being TRBD1 or TRBD2 (6 bases each). The TCR originated in a man aged 25-45 years in good health. This chain's CDR3 is CASSGQGKGGFGELFF. In DNA, the CDR3 is TGTGCCAGCAGTGGGCAGGGGAAAGGAGGGTTCGGGGAGCTGTTTTTT.